The 8 T cell receptor beta chains listed next were all sequenced from one sample in a study of identical twins. MiXCR, applied by TCRdb to the 5' RACE reads, yields one record per CDR3 protein. The sample records approximately 350,000 distinct CDR3 sequences, approximately 13% being singletons. These same records also appear under a second study, on yellow fever vaccine responses in identical twins.

The sample taken for sequencing was CD8+ T cells sorted from blood. These receptors were taken from a woman in her late teens or twenties in good health.

This clonotype was counted a few times. V is TRBV7-8 and J is TRBJ2-3; tentative D call: TRBD2 (6 bases). Germline-derived CDR1 and CDR2 are SGHVS and FQNEAQ. Deletions cut 5 bases from V and 2 bases from J, with 14 bases between. The CDR3 is 15 amino acids. The CDR3 reads CASSPEGNPTDTQYF. The CDR3 DNA reads as TGTGCCAGCAGCCCGGAGGGTAATCCCACAGATACGCAGTATTTT.

This chain links TRBV6-1 with TRBJ2-5; 7 bases agree with TRBD1. Germline V gives CDR1 MNHNS, CDR2 SASEGT. With 8 bases clipped from V and 2 bases from J, the junction kept 5 bases outside the gene matches. The CDR3 is made up of 13 amino acids. The DNA for the CDR3 is TGTGCCAGCTCGGGGACAGAACAAGAGACCCAGTACTTC. It codes for CASSGTEQETQYF.

This clonotype was found a few times. The chain is built from TRBV11-2 and TRBJ2-1; D is perhaps TRBD2 (7 bases). Germline CDR1 is SGHAT and CDR2 is FQNNGV. The CDR3 runs to 15 residues. Trimming left V 0 bases short and J 8 bases short, with 14 bases between. The CDR3 DNA follows: TGTGCCAGCAGCTTAGAGGGGGGGCGCGGGTATGAGCAGTTCTTC. It yields the protein CASSLEGGRGYEQFF.

This clonotype showed up just a few times. This chain connects TRBV28 to TRBJ1-1; D is uncertain. In germline, CDR1 is MDHEN, CDR2 SYDVKM. The CDR3 length is 13 residues. V gave up 6 bases and J gave up 5 bases, with 13 bases separating them. The CDR3, as DNA: TGTGCCAGCAGCCCTCAATGGGGTACTGAAGCTTTCTTT. It is translated as CASSPQWGTEAFF.

The chain links TRBV28 to TRBJ2-5; D possibly matches TRBD1 or TRBD2 (7 bases each). This CDR3 has 14 residues. The germline gives CDR1 MDHEN, CDR2 SYDVKM. V lost 5 bases, J lost 5 bases, and 15 bases lay in between. The CDR3 DNA reads TGTGCCAGCAGTCGGATCCAGGGGGGGGAGACCCAGTACTTC. It is translated as CASSRIQGGETQYF.

There are a few counts of this clonotype. The chain links TRBV19 to TRBJ2-5, with a weak D call TRBD2 (6 bases). Germline loops: CDR1 LNHDA, CDR2 SQIVND (reference sequence). The CDR3 has 13 amino acids. V was shortened by 6 bases and J by 2 bases, with 10 bases between the two germline ends. CDR3 residues: CASRRGEQETQYF. DNA for the CDR3: TGTGCCAGTAGACGCGGGGAACAAGAGACCCAGTACTTC.

This clonotype was detected ten times or more. The chain recombines TRBV5-5 with TRBJ2-1, with D unresolved. V lost 0 bases and J lost 3, with 10 bases in between. CDR3 size: 15 residues. Germline lookup yields CDR1 SGHKS and CDR2 YYEKEE (reference sequence). The CDR3 reads CASSLAVVSYNEQFF. CDR3 coding DNA: TGTGCCAGCAGCTTGGCTGTGGTAAGCTACAATGAGCAGTTCTTC. The full variable domain, rest sourced from reference TRBV5-5 and TRBJ2-1, is DAGVTQSPTHLIKTRGQQVTLRCSPISGHKSVSWYQQVLGQGPQFIFQYYEKEERGRGNFPDRFSARQFPNYSSELNVNALLLGDSALYLCASSLAVVSYNEQFFGPGTRLTVL.

This clonotype occurred many times. The rearrangement joins TRBV4-1 to TRBJ1-1; D not resolved. Trimming removed 0 bases from V and 3 bases from J, with 8 bases in between. Germline V lookup: CDR1 MGHRA, CDR2 YSYEKL. There are 14 residues in the CDR3. The CDR3 region is CASSQDSVDTEAFF. In DNA form, the CDR3 reads TGCGCCAGCAGCCAAGATTCGGTGGACACTGAAGCTTTCTTT.